Each of the 8 T cell receptor beta chains below was sequenced from the same sample in a study of blood T cell repertoires in COVID-19. TCRdb's table, derived via immunoSEQ multiplex PCR, lists solely in-frame clones and lacks some. The sample records about 270,000 clones, around 90% being singletons. Sequencing used PBMCs or T cells enriched from blood (not recorded which). These receptor sequences come from a woman aged 25 to 45 who had recovered from COVID-19.

A remark on this clone: Other nucleotide sequences in the sample specify the same CDR3. CDR3 nucleotides: TGTGCCAGCAGCTATTCTAGGAGCTCCTACGAGCAGTACTTC. This codes for CASSYSRSSYEQYF. V is TRBV27 and J is TRBJ2-7; unclear D gene. The germline V gene encodes CDR1 MNHEY and CDR2 SMNVEV (reference sequence). Trimming pared 6 bases from V and 0 bases from J, leaving 12 bases between. The CDR3 spans 14 residues.

This clone has only a few counts. The chain uses TRBV5-1 and TRBJ2-3; D unclear. Between the trimmed V and J ends, which lost 6 bases and 0 bases, there was a span of 8 bases. CDR3 length equals 13 residues. Per germline, CDR1 SGHRS and CDR2 YFSETQ. In DNA form, the CDR3 reads TGCGCCAGCAACCCAGCGAGCACAGATACGCAGTATTTT. It translates to CASNPASTDTQYF.

The chain joins TRBV2 to TRBJ2-7, with TRBD1 matching 9 bases. The CDR3 is made up of 15 amino acids. Germline CDR1 SNHLY, CDR2 FYNNEI. Trimming cost V 2 bases and J 0 bases; bases outside gene matches: 2. The CDR3 here is CASSEWDRVSYEQYF. DNA for the CDR3: TGTGCCAGCAGTGAATGGGACAGGGTCTCCTACGAGCAGTACTTC.

The chain carries TRBV27 and TRBJ2-7; TRBD1 aligns across 9 bases. V was clipped by 3 bases and J by 4 bases; unmatched bases: 10. Per the germline V gene, CDR1 is MNHEY and CDR2 is SMNVEV (reference sequence). CDR3 length: 16 amino acids. The DNA for the CDR3 is TGTGCCAGCAGTTTTCTAGTTACAGGGGGCACATACGAGCAGTACTTC. Translating it yields CASSFLVTGGTYEQYF.

The chain has TRBV27 and TRBJ2-3; a weak D match, TRBD1 (5 bases). CDR3 length: 18 residues. V dropped 4 bases and J dropped 4 bases, with 24 bases sitting between them. Per germline, CDR1 MNHEY and CDR2 SMNVEV (reference sequence). The CDR3: CASSYRHPRTQGADTQYF. The CDR3 coding sequence is TGTGCCAGCAGTTATCGCCACCCGAGGACCCAAGGGGCAGATACGCAGTATTTT.

V and J are TRBV28 and TRBJ2-7; tentative D call: TRBD1 (5 bases). The germline CDR1 and CDR2 sequences are MDHEN and SYDVKM. This CDR3 contains 16 residues. V gave up 1 base and J gave up 0 bases, with 13 bases separating them. CDR3 nucleotides: TGTGCCAGCAGTTTATCCCGACAGTCCCTCTCCTACGAGCAGTACTTC. Protein sequence: CASSLSRQSLSYEQYF.

J is TRBJ2-2 and V is TRBV9; the match to TRBD1 covers 7 bases. The CDR3 loop spans 16 amino acids. J was trimmed by 2 bases and V by 4 bases; bases with no gene match: 8. CDR1 SGDLS and CDR2 YYNGEE come from the germline V gene. This CDR3 reads CASSSKTGRNTGELFF. CDR3 nucleotide sequence: TGTGCCAGCAGCTCCAAGACAGGGCGCAACACCGGGGAGCTGTTTTTT.

The chain joins TRBV19 to TRBJ2-7; tentative D call: TRBD2 (5 bases). The CDR3 length is 15 residues. With 4 bases removed from V and 2 bases from J, the gap between germline ends came to 15 bases. In germline, CDR1 is LNHDA, CDR2 SQIVND (reference sequence). Written as DNA, the CDR3 is TGTGCCAGTAGTAACTTTCCGGGGAACACCTACGAGCAGTACTTC. As protein: CASSNFPGNTYEQYF.